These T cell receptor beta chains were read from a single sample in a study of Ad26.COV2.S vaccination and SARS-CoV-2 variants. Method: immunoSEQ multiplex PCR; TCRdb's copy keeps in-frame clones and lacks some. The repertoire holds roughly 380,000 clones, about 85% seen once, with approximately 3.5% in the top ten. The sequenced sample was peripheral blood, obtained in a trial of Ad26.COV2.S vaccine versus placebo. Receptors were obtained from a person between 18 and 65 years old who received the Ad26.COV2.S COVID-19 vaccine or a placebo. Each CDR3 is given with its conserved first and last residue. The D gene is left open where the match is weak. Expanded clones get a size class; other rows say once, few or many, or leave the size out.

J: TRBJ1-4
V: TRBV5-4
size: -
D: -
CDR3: CASSSPTETNEKLFF
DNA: TGTGCCAGCAGCTCCCCGACAGAGACTAATGAAAAACTGTTTTTT

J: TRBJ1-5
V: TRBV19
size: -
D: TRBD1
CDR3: CASSVNRGISQPQHF
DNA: TGTGCCAGTAGTGTAAACAGGGGGATATCTCAGCCCCAGCATTTT

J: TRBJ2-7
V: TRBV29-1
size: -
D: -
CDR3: CSVAPIGRHYEQYF
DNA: TGCAGCGTTGCCCCGATAGGGAGGCACTACGAGCAGTACTTC

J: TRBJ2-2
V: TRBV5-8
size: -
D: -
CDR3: CASSSPLVAALFRSGELFF
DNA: TGTGCCAGCAGCTCCCCCCTGGTGGCGGCGCTCTTCAGGTCCGGGGAGCTGTTTTTT

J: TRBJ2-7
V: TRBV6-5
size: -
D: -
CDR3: CASSYDFTADEQYF
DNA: TGTGCCAGCAGTTACGATTTTACCGCTGACGAGCAGTACTTC

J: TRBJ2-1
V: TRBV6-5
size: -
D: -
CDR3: CASSYEPDRNEQFF
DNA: TGTGCCAGCAGTTACGAGCCGGACCGCAATGAGCAGTTCTTC

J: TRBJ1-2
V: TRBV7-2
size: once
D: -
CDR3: CASSLGGGNYGYTF
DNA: TGTGCCAGCAGCTTAGGGGGTGGGAACTATGGCTACACCTTC

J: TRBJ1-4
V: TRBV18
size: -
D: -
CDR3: CASSPSSAGWWEKLFF
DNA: TGTGCCAGCTCACCGTCATCTGCAGGGTGGTGGGAAAAACTGTTTTTT

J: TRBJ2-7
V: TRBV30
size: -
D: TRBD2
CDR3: CAWRSGAYEQYF
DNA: TGTGCCTGGCGTAGCGGGGCCTACGAGCAGTACTTC

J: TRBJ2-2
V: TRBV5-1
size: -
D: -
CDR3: CASSLALRNSGELFF
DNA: TGCGCCAGCAGCTTGGCCCTCAGGAATTCCGGGGAGCTGTTTTTT

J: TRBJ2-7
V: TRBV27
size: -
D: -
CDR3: CASNEKRQSYEQYF
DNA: TGTGCCAGTAACGAGAAAAGACAAAGCTACGAGCAGTACTTC

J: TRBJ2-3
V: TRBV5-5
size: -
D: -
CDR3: CASSLLASTDTQYF
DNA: TGTGCCAGCAGCTTACTAGCTAGCACAGATACGCAGTATTTT

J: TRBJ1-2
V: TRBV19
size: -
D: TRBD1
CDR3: CASSPTGVNYGYTF
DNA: TGTGCCAGTAGCCCGACAGGGGTTAACTATGGCTACACCTTC

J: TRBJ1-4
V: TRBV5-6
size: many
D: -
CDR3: CASSLLAGKLFF
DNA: TGTGCCAGCAGCTTGTTGGCGGGAAAACTGTTTTTT

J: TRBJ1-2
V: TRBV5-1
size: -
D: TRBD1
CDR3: CASSLIGGDYGYTF
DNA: TGCGCCAGCAGCTTGATAGGGGGCGACTATGGCTACACCTTC

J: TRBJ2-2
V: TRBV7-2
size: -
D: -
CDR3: CASSPRRGNTGELFF
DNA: TGTGCCAGCAGCCCAAGAAGGGGGAACACCGGGGAGCTGTTTTTT

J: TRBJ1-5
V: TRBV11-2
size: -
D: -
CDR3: CASSLDGGGNQPQHF
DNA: TGTGCCAGCAGCTTAGATGGGGGAGGGAATCAGCCCCAGCATTTT

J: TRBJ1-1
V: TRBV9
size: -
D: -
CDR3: CASSVGWQGNTEAFF
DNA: TGTGCCAGCAGCGTAGGGTGGCAGGGGAACACTGAAGCTTTCTTT

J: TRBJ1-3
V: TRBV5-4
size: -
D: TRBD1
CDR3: CASSLRTGLSNTIYF
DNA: TGTGCCAGCAGCTTGCGGACAGGGTTGTCGAACACCATATATTTT

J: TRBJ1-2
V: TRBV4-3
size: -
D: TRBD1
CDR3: CASSQDLGGWGYTF
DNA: TGCGCCAGCAGCCAAGATCTAGGGGGCTGGGGCTACACCTTC